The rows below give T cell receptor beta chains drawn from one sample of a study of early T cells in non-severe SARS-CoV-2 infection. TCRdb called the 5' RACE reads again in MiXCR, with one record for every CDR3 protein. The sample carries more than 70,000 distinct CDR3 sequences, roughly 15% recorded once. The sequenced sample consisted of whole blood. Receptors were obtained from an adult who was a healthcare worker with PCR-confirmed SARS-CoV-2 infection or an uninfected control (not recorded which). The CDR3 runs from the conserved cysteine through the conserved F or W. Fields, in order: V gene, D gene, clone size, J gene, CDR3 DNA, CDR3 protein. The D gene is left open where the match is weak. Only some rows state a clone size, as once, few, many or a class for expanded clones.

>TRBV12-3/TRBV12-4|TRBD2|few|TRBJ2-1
TGTGCCAGCAGTTGGGGGGGACCAGGAATCAATGAGCAGTTCTTC
CASSWGGPGINEQFF
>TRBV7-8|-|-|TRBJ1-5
TGTGCCAGCAGCCTCCAAGGCACCTATCAGCCCCAGCATTTT
CASSLQGTYQPQHF
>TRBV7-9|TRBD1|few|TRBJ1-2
TGTGCCAGCAGCTTAGCGGACAGGGCCCTCTATGGCTACACCTTC
CASSLADRALYGYTF
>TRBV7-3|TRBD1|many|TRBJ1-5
TGTGCCAGCAGCCCCCAGACAGGGGGACAGCCCCAGCATTTT
CASSPQTGGQPQHF
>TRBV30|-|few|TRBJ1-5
TGTGCCTGGAGTTTAGGGGGAAATCAGCCCCAGCATTTT
CAWSLGGNQPQHF
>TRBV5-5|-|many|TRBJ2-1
TGTGCCAGCAGCTTGGACAGCTCTGGTGAGCAGTTCTTC
CASSLDSSGEQFF
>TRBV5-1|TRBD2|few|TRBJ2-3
TGCGCCAGCAGCTTCGGAACGCGGGGGACAGATACGCAGTATTTT
CASSFGTRGTDTQYF
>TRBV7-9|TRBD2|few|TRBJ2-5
TGTGCCAGCAGCTGGGGGGGAAACCAAGAGACCCAGTACTTC
CASSWGGNQETQYF
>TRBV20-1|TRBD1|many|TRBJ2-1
TGCAGTGCTAGGGACAGGGAGACCTACAATGAGCAGTTCTTC
CSARDRETYNEQFF
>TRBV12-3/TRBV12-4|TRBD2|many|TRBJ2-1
TGTGCCAGCAGCCTGACTAGCGTCTACAATGAGCAGTTCTTC
CASSLTSVYNEQFF
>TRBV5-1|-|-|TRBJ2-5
TGCGCCAGCAGCTTGGGAATTTCCCCAGGGTCCGGCATAGAGACCCAGTACTTC
CASSLGISPGSGIETQYF
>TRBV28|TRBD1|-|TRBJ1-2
TGTGCCAGCAGGGAGGGGGCGAGAGGCTACACCTTC
CASREGARGYTF
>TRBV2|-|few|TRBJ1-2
TGTGCCAGCAGTGACAGGGTTTTAAATAAAGGCTACACCTTC
CASSDRVLNKGYTF
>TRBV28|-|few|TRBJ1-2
TGTGCCAGCAGTTGGCGCCCGGCCGATGCGTCCTACGATGGCTACACCTTC
CASSWRPADASYDGYTF
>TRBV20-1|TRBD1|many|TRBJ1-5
TGCAGTGCCCCTAGTACAGGGGATCAGCCCCAGCATTTT
CSAPSTGDQPQHF
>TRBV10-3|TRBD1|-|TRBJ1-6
TGTGCCATCAGTGGACAGGGACCCTCCTATAATTCACCCCTCCACTTT
CAISGQGPSYNSPLHF
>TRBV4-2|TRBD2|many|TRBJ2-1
TGTGCCAGCAGCCGCCTACTAGCGGGAGACAATGAGCAGTTCTTC
CASSRLLAGDNEQFF
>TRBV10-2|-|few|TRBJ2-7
TGCGCCAGCAGTGAGACAGGCCCTACCTACGAGCAGTACTTC
CASSETGPTYEQYF
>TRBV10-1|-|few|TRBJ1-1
TGCGCCAGCAGTGTCGGGTTGGAGGGCACTGAAGCTTTCTTT
CASSVGLEGTEAFF
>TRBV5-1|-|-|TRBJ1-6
TGCGCCAGCAGCCCGCCCGGGTCCGCTAATTCACCCCTCCACTTT
CASSPPGSANSPLHF
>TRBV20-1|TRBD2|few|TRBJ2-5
TGCAGTGCTAGAGATCGGGGGGGCGAGACCCAGTACTTC
CSARDRGGETQYF
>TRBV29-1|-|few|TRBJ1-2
TGCAGCGTGGCGATCCAGGTGGACTATGGCTACACCTTC
CSVAIQVDYGYTF
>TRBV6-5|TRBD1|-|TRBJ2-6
TGTGCCAGCAGCCCTCGACAGGGGGCTGGGGCCAACGTCCTGACTTTC
CASSPRQGAGANVLTF
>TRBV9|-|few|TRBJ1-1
TGTGCCAGCAGCGCCTGGGCATCAACCGAAGCTTTCTTT
CASSAWASTEAFF
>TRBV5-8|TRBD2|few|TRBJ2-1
TGTGCCAGCTCTCGACTAGCGGGGGGCCGCAGATCCTACAATGAGCAGTTCTTC
CASSRLAGGRRSYNEQFF